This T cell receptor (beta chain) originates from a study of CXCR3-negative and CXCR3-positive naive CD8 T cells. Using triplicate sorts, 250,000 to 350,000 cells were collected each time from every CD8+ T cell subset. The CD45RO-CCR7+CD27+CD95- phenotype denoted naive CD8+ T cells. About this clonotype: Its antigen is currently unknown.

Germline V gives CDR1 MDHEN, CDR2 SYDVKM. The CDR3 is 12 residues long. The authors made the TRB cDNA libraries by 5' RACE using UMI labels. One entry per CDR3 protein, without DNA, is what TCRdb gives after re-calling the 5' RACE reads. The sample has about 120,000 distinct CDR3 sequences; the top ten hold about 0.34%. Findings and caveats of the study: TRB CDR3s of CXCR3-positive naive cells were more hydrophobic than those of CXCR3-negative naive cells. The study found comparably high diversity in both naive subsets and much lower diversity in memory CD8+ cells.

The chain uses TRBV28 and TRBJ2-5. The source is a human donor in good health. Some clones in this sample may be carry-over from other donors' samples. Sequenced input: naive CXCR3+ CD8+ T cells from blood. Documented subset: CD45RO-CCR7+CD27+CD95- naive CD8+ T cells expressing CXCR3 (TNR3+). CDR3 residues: CATDQASETQYF.